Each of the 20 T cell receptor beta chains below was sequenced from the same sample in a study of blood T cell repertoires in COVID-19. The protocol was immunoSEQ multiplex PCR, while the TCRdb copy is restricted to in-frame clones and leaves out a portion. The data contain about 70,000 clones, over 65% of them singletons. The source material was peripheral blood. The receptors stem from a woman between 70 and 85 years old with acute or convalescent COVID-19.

As DNA, the CDR3 is TGTGCCATCACAGAGGACAGAGGAGTTGAAGCTTTCTTT. It specifies CAITEDRGVEAFF. The chain carries TRBV10-3 and TRBJ1-1; TRBD1 is a possible D gene (6 bases). Germline CDR1 and CDR2: ENHRY and SYGVKD. V lost 7 bases and J 7 bases, leaving 16 bases between the germline ends. This CDR3 comprises 13 residues.

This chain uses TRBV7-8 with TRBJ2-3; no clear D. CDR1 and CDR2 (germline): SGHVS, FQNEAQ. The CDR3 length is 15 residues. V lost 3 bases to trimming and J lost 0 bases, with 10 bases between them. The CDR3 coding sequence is TGTGCCAGCAGCTTTTCCAGGTGGAGCACAGATACGCAGTATTTT. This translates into CASSFSRWSTDTQYF. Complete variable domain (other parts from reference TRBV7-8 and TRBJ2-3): GAGVSQSPRYKVAKRGQDVALRCDPISGHVSLFWYQQALGQGPEFLTYFQNEAQLDKSGLPSDRFFAERPEGSVSTLKIQRTQQEDSAVYLCASSFSRWSTDTQYFGPGTRLTVL.

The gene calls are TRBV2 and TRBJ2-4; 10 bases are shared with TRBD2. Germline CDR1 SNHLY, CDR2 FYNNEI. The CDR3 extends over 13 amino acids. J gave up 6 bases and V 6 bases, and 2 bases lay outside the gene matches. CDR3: CASRVAGGNIQYF. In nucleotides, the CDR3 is TGTGCCAGCAGGGTAGCGGGGGGAAACATTCAGTACTTC.

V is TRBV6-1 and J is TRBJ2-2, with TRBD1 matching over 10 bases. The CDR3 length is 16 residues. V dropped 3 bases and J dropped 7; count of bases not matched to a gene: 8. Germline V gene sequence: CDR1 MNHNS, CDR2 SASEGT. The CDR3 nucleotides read TGTGCCAGCAGTGATTATAGGACAGGGGGTCACGGGGAGCTGTTTTTT. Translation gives CASSDYRTGGHGELFF.

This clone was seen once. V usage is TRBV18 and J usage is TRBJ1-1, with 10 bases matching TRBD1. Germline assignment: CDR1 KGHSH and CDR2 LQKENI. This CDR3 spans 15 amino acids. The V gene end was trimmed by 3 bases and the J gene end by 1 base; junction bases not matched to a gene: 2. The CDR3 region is CASSPGTGENTEAFF. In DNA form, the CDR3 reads TGTGCCAGCTCACCCGGGACAGGGGAGAACACTGAAGCTTTCTTT. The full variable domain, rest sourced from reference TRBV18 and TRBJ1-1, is NAGVMQNPRHLVRRRGQEARLRCSPMKGHSHVYWYRQLPEEGLKFMVYLQKENIIDESGMPKERFSAEFPKEGPSILRIQQVVRGDSAAYFCASSPGTGENTEAFFGQGTRLTVV.

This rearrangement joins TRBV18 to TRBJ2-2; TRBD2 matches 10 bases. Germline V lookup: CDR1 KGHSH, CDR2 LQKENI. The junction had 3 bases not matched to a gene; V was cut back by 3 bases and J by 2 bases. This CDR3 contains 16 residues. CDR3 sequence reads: CASSPKLAGNTGELFF. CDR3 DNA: TGTGCCAGCTCACCGAAACTAGCGGGAAACACCGGGGAGCTGTTTTTT.

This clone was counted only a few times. The CDR3 sequence: CASSPIPGEETQYF. The DNA of the CDR3 is TGTGCCAGCTCACCAATCCCGGGAGAAGAGACCCAGTACTTC. This chain connects TRBV18 to TRBJ2-5, with D possibly matching TRBD2 (6 bases). Trimming stripped 2 bases from V and 3 bases from J, with 10 bases between. Germline V lookup: CDR1 KGHSH, CDR2 LQKENI. This CDR3 spans 14 amino acids. Combining the CDR3 with reference TRBV18 and TRBJ2-5 gives the whole variable domain NAGVMQNPRHLVRRRGQEARLRCSPMKGHSHVYWYRQLPEEGLKFMVYLQKENIIDESGMPKERFSAEFPKEGPSILRIQQVVRGDSAAYFCASSPIPGEETQYFGPGTRLLVL.

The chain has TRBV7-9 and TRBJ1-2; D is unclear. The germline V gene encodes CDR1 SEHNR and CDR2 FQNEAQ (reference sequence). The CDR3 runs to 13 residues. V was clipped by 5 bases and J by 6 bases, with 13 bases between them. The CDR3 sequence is CASSPRFENGYTF. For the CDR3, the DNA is TGTGCCAGCAGCCCTCGTTTCGAGAATGGCTACACCTTC. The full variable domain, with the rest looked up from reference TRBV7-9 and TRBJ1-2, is DTGVSQNPRHKITKRGQNVTFRCDPISEHNRLYWYRQTLGQGPEFLTYFQNEAQLEKSRLLSDRFSAERPKGSFSTLEIQRTEQGDSAMYLCASSPRFENGYTFGSGTRLTVV.

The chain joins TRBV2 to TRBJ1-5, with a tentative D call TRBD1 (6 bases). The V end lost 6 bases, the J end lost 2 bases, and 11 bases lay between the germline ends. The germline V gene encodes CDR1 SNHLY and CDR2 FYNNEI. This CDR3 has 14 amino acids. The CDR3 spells CASSAAGGNQPQHF. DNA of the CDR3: TGTGCCAGCAGCGCGGCAGGGGGCAATCAGCCCCAGCATTTT.

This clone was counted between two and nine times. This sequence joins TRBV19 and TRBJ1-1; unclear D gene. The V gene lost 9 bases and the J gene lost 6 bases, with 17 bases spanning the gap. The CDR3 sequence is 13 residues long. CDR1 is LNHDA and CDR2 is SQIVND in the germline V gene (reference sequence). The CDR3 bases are TGTGCCAGCCTGGGGATCGGGGAGGCTGAAGCTTTCTTT. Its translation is CASLGIGEAEAFF.

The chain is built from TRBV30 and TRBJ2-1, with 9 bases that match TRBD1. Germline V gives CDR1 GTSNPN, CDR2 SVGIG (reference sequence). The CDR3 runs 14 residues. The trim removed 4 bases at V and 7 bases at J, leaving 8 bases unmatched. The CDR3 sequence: CAWTRTGVSNEQFF. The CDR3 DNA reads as TGTGCCTGGACTCGGACAGGGGTATCAAATGAGCAGTTCTTC.

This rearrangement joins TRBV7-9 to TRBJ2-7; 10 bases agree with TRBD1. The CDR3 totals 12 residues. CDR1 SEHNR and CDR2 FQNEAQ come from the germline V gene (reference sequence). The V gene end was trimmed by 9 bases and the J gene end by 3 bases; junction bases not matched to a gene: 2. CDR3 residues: CASRTGGYEQYF. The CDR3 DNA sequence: TGTGCCAGTCGGACAGGGGGCTACGAGCAGTACTTC.

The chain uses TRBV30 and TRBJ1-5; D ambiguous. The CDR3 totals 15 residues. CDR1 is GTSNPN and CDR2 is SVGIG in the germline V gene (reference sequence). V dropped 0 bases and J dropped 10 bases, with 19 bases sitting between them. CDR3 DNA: TGTGCCTGGAGTGTTTTCGCTTCGGGTCCCGGACCCCAGCATTTT. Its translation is CAWSVFASGPGPQHF.

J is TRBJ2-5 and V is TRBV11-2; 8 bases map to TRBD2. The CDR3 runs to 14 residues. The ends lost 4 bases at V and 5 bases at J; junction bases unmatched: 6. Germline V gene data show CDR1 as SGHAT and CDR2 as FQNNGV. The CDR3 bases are TGTGCCAGCAGCTGGAGCGGGAGCGGGGAGACCCAGTACTTC. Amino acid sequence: CASSWSGSGETQYF.

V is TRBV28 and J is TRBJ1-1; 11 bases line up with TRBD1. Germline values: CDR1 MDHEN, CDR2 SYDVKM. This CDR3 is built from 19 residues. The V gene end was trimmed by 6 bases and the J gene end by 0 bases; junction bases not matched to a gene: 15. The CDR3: CASSSQFSGTGGLNTEAFF. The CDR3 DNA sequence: TGTGCCAGCAGCTCCCAATTTTCCGGGACAGGGGGTCTGAACACTGAAGCTTTCTTT.

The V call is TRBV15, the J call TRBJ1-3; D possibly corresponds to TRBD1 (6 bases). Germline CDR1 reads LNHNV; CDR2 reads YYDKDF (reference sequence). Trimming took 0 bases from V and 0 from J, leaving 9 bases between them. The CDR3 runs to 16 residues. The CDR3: CATSRDGTNSGNTIYF. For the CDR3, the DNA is TGTGCCACCAGCAGAGACGGGACAAACTCTGGAAACACCATATATTTT.

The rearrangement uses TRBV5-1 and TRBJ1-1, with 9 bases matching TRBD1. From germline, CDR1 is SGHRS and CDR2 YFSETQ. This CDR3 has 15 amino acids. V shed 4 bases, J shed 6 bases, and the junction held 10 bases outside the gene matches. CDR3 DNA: TGCGCCAGCAGCCTTCGGACAGGGGTAAGCGCTGAAGCTTTCTTT. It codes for CASSLRTGVSAEAFF. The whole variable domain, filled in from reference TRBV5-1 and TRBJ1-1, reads KAGVTQTPRYLIKTRGQQVTLSCSPISGHRSVSWYQQTPGQGLQFLFEYFSETQRNKGNFPGRFSGRQFSNSRSEMNVSTLELGDSALYLCASSLRTGVSAEAFFGQGTRLTVV.

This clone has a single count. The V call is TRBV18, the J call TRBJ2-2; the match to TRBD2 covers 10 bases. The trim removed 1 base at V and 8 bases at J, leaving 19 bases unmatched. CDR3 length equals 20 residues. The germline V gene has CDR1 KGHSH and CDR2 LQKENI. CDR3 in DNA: TGTGCCAGCTCACCACGTTTGGGACTAGCGCCTTTTTTAGACCAAGGGGAGCTGTTTTTT. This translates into CASSPRLGLAPFLDQGELFF.

In DNA form, the CDR3 reads TGTGCCAGCAGTCCCGACAGCGGGGCTGAAGAGACCCAGTACTTC. It is translated as CASSPDSGAEETQYF. The chain recombines TRBV2 with TRBJ2-5; the match to TRBD2 covers 7 bases. Germline CDR1 reads SNHLY; CDR2 reads FYNNEI. CDR3 length: 15 residues. The V gene end was trimmed by 5 bases and the J gene end by 3 bases; junction bases not matched to a gene: 9. The variable domain in full, with the rest retrieved from reference TRBV2 and TRBJ2-5, is EPEVTQTPSHQVTQMGQEVILRCVPISNHLYFYWYRQILGQKVEFLVSFYNNEISEKSEIFDDQFSVERPDGSNFTLKIRSTKLEDSAMYFCASSPDSGAEETQYFGPGTRLLVL.

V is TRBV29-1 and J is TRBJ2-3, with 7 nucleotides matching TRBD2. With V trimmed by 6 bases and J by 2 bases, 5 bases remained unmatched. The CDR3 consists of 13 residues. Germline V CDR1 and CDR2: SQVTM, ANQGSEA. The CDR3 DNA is TGCAGCGTCCGGGGGGTGACCACAGATACGCAGTATTTT. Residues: CSVRGVTTDTQYF.